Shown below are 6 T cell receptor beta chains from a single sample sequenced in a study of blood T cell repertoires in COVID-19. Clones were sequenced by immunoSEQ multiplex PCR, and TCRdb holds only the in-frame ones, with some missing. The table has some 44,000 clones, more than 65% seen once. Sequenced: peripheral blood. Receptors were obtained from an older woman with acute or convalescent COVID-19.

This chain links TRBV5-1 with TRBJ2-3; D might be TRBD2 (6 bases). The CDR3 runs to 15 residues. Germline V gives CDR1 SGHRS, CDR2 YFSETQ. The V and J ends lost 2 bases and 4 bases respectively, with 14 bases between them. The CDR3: CASSLGNTSPDTQYF. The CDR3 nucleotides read TGCGCCAGCAGCTTAGGGAACACTAGCCCAGATACGCAGTATTTT.

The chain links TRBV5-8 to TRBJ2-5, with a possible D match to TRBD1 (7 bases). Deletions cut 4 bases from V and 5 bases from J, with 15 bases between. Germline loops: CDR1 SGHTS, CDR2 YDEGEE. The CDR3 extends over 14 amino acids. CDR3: CASSGGTADETQYF. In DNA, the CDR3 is TGTGCCAGCAGCGGGGGGACAGCGGATGAGACCCAGTACTTC. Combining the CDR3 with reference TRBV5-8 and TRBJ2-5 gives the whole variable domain EAGVTQSPTHLIKTRGQQATLRCSPISGHTSVYWYQQALGLGLQFLLWYDEGEERNRGNFPPRFSGRQFPNYSSELNVNALELEDSALYLCASSGGTADETQYFGPGTRLLVL.

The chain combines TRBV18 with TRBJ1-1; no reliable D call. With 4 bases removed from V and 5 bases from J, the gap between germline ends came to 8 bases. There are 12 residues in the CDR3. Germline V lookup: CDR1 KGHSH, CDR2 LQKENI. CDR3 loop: CASSRDGTEAFF. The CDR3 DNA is TGTGCCAGCTCACGTGACGGGACTGAAGCTTTCTTT.

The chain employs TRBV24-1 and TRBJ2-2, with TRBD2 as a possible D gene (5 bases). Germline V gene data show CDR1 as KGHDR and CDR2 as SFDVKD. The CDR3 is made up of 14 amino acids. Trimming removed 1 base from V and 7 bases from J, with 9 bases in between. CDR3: CATSDFIGNGELFF. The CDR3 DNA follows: TGTGCCACCAGTGATTTCATCGGGAACGGGGAGCTGTTTTTT.

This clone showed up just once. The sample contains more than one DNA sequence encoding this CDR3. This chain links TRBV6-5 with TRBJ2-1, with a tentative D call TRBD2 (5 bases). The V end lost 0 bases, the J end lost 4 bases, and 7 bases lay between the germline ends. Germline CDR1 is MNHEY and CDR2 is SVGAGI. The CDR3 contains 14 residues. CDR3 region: CASSYSRVYNEQFF. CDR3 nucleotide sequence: TGTGCCAGCAGTTACTCGCGGGTTTACAATGAGCAGTTCTTC.

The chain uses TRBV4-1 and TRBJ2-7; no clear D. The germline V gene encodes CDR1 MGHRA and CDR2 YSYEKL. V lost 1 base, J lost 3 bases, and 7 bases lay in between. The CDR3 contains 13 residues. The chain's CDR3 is CASSQVGSYEQYF. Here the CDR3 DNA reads TGCGCCAGCAGCCAAGTGGGCAGCTACGAGCAGTACTTC.